The 20 T cell receptor beta chains in this list originate from one sample, sequenced in a study of blood T cell repertoires in COVID-19. Only in-frame clones appear in the TCRdb table, and some are missing; sequencing was by immunoSEQ multiplex PCR. The data show around 99,000 clones, over 60% seen once. Input material: peripheral blood. The receptors stem from a man aged 70-80 years with acute or convalescent COVID-19.

The J gene is TRBJ2-7, the V gene TRBV6-5; 7 nucleotides match TRBD1. The CDR3 runs to 13 residues. Per the germline V gene, CDR1 is MNHEY and CDR2 is SVGAGI. V shed 2 bases and J 3 bases; nucleotides not matched to a gene: 1. The CDR3 nucleotides are TGTGCCAGCAGTTACAACAGGGGCTACGAGCAGTACTTC. This codes for CASSYNRGYEQYF.

The chain recombines TRBV6-5 with TRBJ1-4; 7 bases line up with TRBD1. The CDR3 contains 12 residues. After removal of 6 bases from V and 8 bases from J, the junction contained 3 bases not matched to a gene. Per the germline V gene, CDR1 is MNHEY and CDR2 is SVGAGI. Here the CDR3 reads CASRGDREKLFF. The CDR3, as DNA: TGTGCCAGCAGGGGGGACAGAGAAAAACTGTTTTTT.

This clone has more than one count but fewer than ten. The chain employs TRBV23-1 and TRBJ1-3, with 8 bases identical to TRBD1. TRBV23-1 counts as an open reading frame of uncertain function. This CDR3 region has 16 residues. Unmatched junction bases numbered 6, after V lost 1 base and J lost 4 bases. DNA for the CDR3: TGCGCCAGCAGTCAATGGCCGGACAGGGTGGGAAACACCATATATTTT. This sequence encodes CASSQWPDRVGNTIYF.

J is TRBJ2-1 and V is TRBV5-1; TRBD1 matches at 7 bases. Per the germline V gene, CDR1 is SGHRS and CDR2 is YFSETQ. J was trimmed by 6 bases and V by 3 bases; bases with no gene match: 9. The CDR3 loop spans 15 amino acids. CDR3: CASSSAGGQLNEQFF. The CDR3 nucleotides read TGCGCCAGCAGCTCTGCAGGGGGTCAACTCAATGAGCAGTTCTTC.

The rearrangement links TRBV10-3 to TRBJ2-5; 7 positions agree with TRBD2. The CDR3 sequence is 15 residues long. Germline V gene data show CDR1 as ENHRY and CDR2 as SYGVKD. V was clipped by 5 bases and J by 2 bases; unmatched bases: 8. DNA for the CDR3: TGTGCCATCAGTTCCGGGACTAACCCTCAAGAGACCCAGTACTTC. Protein product: CAISSGTNPQETQYF.

The chain has TRBV2 and TRBJ1-6; 9 nucleotides match TRBD1. Germline V gene data show CDR1 as SNHLY and CDR2 as FYNNEI. The CDR3 is made up of 13 amino acids. V gave up 7 bases and J gave up 7 bases; unmatched junction bases: 2. CDR3 region: CASKTGGNSPLHF. DNA for the CDR3: TGTGCCAGCAAAACAGGGGGCAATTCACCCCTCCACTTT.

This clone was seen a handful of times. The rearrangement links TRBV19 to TRBJ1-5, with D maybe TRBD1 (6 bases). This CDR3 comprises 14 residues. CDR1 LNHDA and CDR2 SQIVND come from the germline V gene (reference sequence). The V and J ends lost 4 bases and 4 bases respectively, with 11 bases between them. CDR3 nucleotides: TGTGCCAGTAGTAAGGGGGGAGGGAATCAGCCCCAGCATTTT. Translating it yields CASSKGGGNQPQHF.

The genes are TRBV3-1 (or the pseudogene TRBV3-2) and TRBJ2-3; 9 positions match TRBD2. This CDR3 region has 17 residues. Trimming took 0 bases from V and 0 from J; bases not matched to a gene: 4. Germline V gives CDR1 LGHDT, CDR2 YNNKEL (reference sequence). CDR3 amino acids: CASSQDLAGPSTDTQYF. CDR3 nucleotide sequence: TGTGCCAGCAGCCAAGATCTAGCGGGACCTAGCACAGATACGCAGTATTTT.

This rearrangement joins TRBV3-1 (or the pseudogene TRBV3-2) to TRBJ1-2; no reliable D call. The CDR3 is 12 residues long. V dropped 6 bases and J dropped 1 base, with 6 bases sitting between them. CDR1 and CDR2 (germline): LGHDT, YNNKEL (reference sequence). The DNA for the CDR3 is TGTGCCAGCAGTCTAATTAACTATGGCTACACCTTC. It specifies CASSLINYGYTF.

The count of this clone is one. V usage is TRBV25-1 and J usage is TRBJ1-6; 9 bases are shared with TRBD1. Unmatched junction bases numbered 8, after V lost 4 bases and J lost 13 bases. CDR3 length: 14 amino acids. Germline lookup yields CDR1 MGHDK and CDR2 SYGVNS. The CDR3 bases are TGTGCCAGCAGTGTTCCGGGACAGGGCTTCCCCCTCCACTTT. Translation: CASSVPGQGFPLHF.

The J gene is TRBJ1-1, the V gene TRBV9; TRBD1 matches 10 bases. J lost 11 bases, V lost 0 bases, and 13 bases had no gene match. This CDR3 is built from 16 residues. In germline, CDR1 is SGDLS, CDR2 YYNGEE. The DNA for the CDR3 is TGTGCCAGCAGCGTAGGAGGGGGGGACAGGGGAATTGAGGCTTTCTTT. This encodes CASSVGGGDRGIEAFF.

V and J are TRBV6-6 and TRBJ1-5; the D gene is possibly TRBD1 (6 bases). V was trimmed by 7 bases and J by 5 bases, leaving 18 bases between them. This CDR3 has 15 amino acids. CDR1 is MNHNY and CDR2 is SVGAGI in the germline V gene (reference sequence). The CDR3 sequence: CASNRLSQGDQPQHF. The CDR3 nucleotides read TGTGCCAGCAACCGATTATCACAGGGAGATCAGCCCCAGCATTTT.

This clone was seen more than once but under ten times. V is TRBV6-2 or TRBV6-3 and J is TRBJ2-1; 7 bases are shared with TRBD1. V was pared by 6 bases and J by 2 bases, with 7 bases of the junction left unmatched. There are 15 residues in the CDR3. Germline-derived CDR1 and CDR2 are MNHEY and SVGEGT. As DNA, the CDR3 is TGTGCCAGCAGCCCGACAGGGAACCCCTACAATGAGCAGTTCTTC. Translated, it gives CASSPTGNPYNEQFF.

The chain recombines TRBV2 with TRBJ1-5; 7 nucleotides match TRBD1. The CDR3 contains 14 residues. The germline V gene encodes CDR1 SNHLY and CDR2 FYNNEI. With 6 bases clipped from V and 5 bases from J, the junction kept 7 bases outside the gene matches. DNA for the CDR3: TGTGCCAGCAGCACAGGGGTGGGTTATCAGCCCCAGCATTTT. This gives the protein CASSTGVGYQPQHF.

The chain couples TRBV12-5 to TRBJ1-5; TRBD1 is a possible D gene (5 bases). Germline V gene lookup returns CDR1 LGHNT and CDR2 FRNRAP. With 5 bases removed from V and 6 bases from J, the gap between germline ends came to 23 bases. The CDR3 contains 17 residues. As DNA, the CDR3 is TGTGCTAGTGGTCGAGACAGTGGCAAGCCAAGGATTCAGCCCCAGCATTTT. Amino acids: CASGRDSGKPRIQPQHF.

The CDR3 DNA sequence: TGTGCCAGCAGCGATCAGGGAGGATCTGGAAACACCATATATTTT. Encoded protein: CASSDQGGSGNTIYF. J is TRBJ1-3 and V is TRBV2; D is possibly TRBD1 (5 bases). The CDR3 spans 15 residues. Germline CDR1 reads SNHLY; CDR2 reads FYNNEI. Between the trimmed V and J ends, which lost 6 bases and 1 base, there was a span of 13 bases.

Within the sample, this clone is medium-sized. The chain has TRBV10-3 and TRBJ2-2; TRBD2 matches at 12 bases. CDR1 ENHRY and CDR2 SYGVKD come from the germline V gene. Trimming took 3 bases from V and 6 from J; bases not matched to a gene: 8. CDR3 size: 17 residues. CDR3 sequence (DNA): TGTGCCATCAGTGACCTCAGACTAGCGGGGGTGGCCGGGGAGCTGTTTTTT. Translating gives CAISDLRLAGVAGELFF.

The chain is built from TRBV5-1 and TRBJ2-4; D ambiguous. V was cut by 4 bases and J by 8 bases, with 7 bases left in between. The CDR3 contains 11 residues. Germline loops: CDR1 SGHRS, CDR2 YFSETQ. The CDR3 DNA reads TGCGCCAGCAGCGCGGAAGACATTCAGTACTTC. It specifies CASSAEDIQYF. Full variable domain (missing parts from reference TRBV5-1 and TRBJ2-4): KAGVTQTPRYLIKTRGQQVTLSCSPISGHRSVSWYQQTPGQGLQFLFEYFSETQRNKGNFPGRFSGRQFSNSRSEMNVSTLELGDSALYLCASSAEDIQYFGAGTRLSVL.

V gene TRBV9 combines with J gene TRBJ1-2; no clear D gene. Germline assignment: CDR1 SGDLS and CDR2 YYNGEE. This CDR3 has 15 residues. The ends were cut back, 0 bases at V and 3 bases at J, with 12 bases in the middle. The CDR3 reads CASSVDTERHYGYTF. Here the CDR3 DNA reads TGTGCCAGCAGCGTAGACACAGAAAGGCACTATGGCTACACCTTC.

The V and J genes are TRBV5-1 and TRBJ2-5; D gene ambiguous. V shed 7 bases and J shed 4 bases, with 8 bases lying between them. The CDR3 is 11 amino acids. The germline V gene encodes CDR1 SGHRS and CDR2 YFSETQ. Here the CDR3 DNA reads TGCGCCAGCTCAGAAAGAGAGACCCAGTACTTC. This encodes CASSERETQYF.